What follows are 28 T cell receptor beta chains derived from one specimen sequenced in a study of chemoradiotherapy in HPV16-positive cancers. Libraries were prepared by immunoSEQ multiplex PCR; TCRdb keeps only in-frame clonotypes and omits some of them. The table lists about 5,100 clones, approximately 80% of them singletons. The material sequenced was tumor tissue, taken from a patient who underwent chemoradiotherapy. The source is a human donor with HPV-associated anogenital cancer.

The chain is built from TRBV5-8 and TRBJ1-1; D is unclear. V was cut by 0 bases and J by 8 bases, with 11 bases left in between. Germline CDR1 and CDR2: SGHTS and YDEGEE. This CDR3 contains 13 residues. CDR3 sequence: CASSLVYVREAFF. The CDR3 bases are TGTGCCAGCAGCTTGGTCTACGTCAGGGAAGCTTTCTTT.

The chain uses TRBV6-5 and TRBJ1-2; D possibly corresponds to TRBD1 (5 bases). This CDR3 is built from 14 residues. Trimming took 6 bases from V and 4 from J, leaving 15 bases between them. Per germline, CDR1 MNHEY and CDR2 SVGAGI. CDR3 in amino acids: CASRSSRDTYGYTF. CDR3 nucleotide sequence: TGTGCCAGCAGATCGTCCAGGGATACCTATGGCTACACCTTC.

The rearrangement joins TRBV7-2 to TRBJ2-7; maybe TRBD2 (5 bases). The CDR3 length is 13 residues. Between the trimmed V and J ends, which lost 5 bases and 6 bases, there was a span of 14 bases. The germline CDR1 and CDR2 sequences are SGHTA and FQGNSA. CDR3 sequence: CASSPEAESEQYF. DNA of the CDR3: TGTGCCAGCAGCCCGGAGGCGGAGTCCGAGCAGTACTTC. Drawing the rest from reference TRBV7-2 and TRBJ2-7, the complete variable domain is GAGVSQSPSNKVTEKGKDVELRCDPISGHTALYWYRQSLGQGLEFLIYFQGNSAPDKSGLPSDRFSAERTGGSVSTLTIQRTQQEDSAVYLCASSPEAESEQYFGPGTRLTVT.

The chain combines TRBV7-9 with TRBJ1-5; D might be TRBD1 (5 bases). Germline CDR1 SEHNR, CDR2 FQNEAQ (reference sequence). This CDR3 is 13 amino acids long. V was clipped by 10 bases and J by 3 bases, with 13 bases between them. This CDR3 reads CATQWGDNQPQHF. CDR3 nucleotide sequence: TGTGCCACCCAGTGGGGGGACAATCAGCCCCAGCATTTT.

J is TRBJ1-6 and V is TRBV11-2, with 7 bases fitting TRBD1. V shed 1 base and J 8 bases; nucleotides not matched to a gene: 11. Germline V gives CDR1 SGHAT, CDR2 FQNNGV. CDR3 length: 17 residues. The CDR3 DNA is TGTGCCAGCAGCTTAGGAGGTTGGAGACAGGGTGATTCACCCCTCCACTTT. Its translation is CASSLGGWRQGDSPLHF.

The chain employs TRBV7-9 and TRBJ1-4; D uncertain. Germline V gene data show CDR1 as SEHNR and CDR2 as FQNEAQ (reference sequence). The CDR3 covers 11 residues. The germline V and J ends were trimmed by 5 bases and 8 bases, with 6 bases remaining between them. CDR3 region: CASSPTEKLFF. In DNA, the CDR3 is TGTGCCAGCAGCCCAACCGAAAAACTGTTTTTT.

This clone was recorded only once. V and J are TRBV5-6 and TRBJ2-6, with D unresolved. This CDR3 has 18 residues. The germline V gene encodes CDR1 SGHDT and CDR2 YYEEEE. Trimming cost V 7 bases and J 0 bases, with 20 bases left between them. CDR3 amino acids: CASYLKDGSLSGANVLTF. CDR3 coding DNA: TGTGCCAGCTATCTTAAGGACGGTAGCCTCTCTGGGGCCAACGTCCTGACTTTC.

This clone was seen a handful of times. The CDR3 nucleotides read TGTGCCAGCAGTACCCCAGCAGGGGCAGGCAATCAGCCCCAGCATTTT. Its translation: CASSTPAGAGNQPQHF. The chain recombines TRBV28 with TRBJ1-5, with D possibly matching TRBD1 (6 bases). V shed 5 bases and J shed 2 bases, with 16 bases lying between them. Germline CDR1 is MDHEN and CDR2 is SYDVKM. CDR3 size: 16 residues.

Here the CDR3 DNA reads TGTGCCAGTACCCGGGACACGTATCTCAATCAGCCCCAGCATTTT. The encoded protein is CASTRDTYLNQPQHF. V gene TRBV19 combines with J gene TRBJ1-5; weak D call: TRBD1 (6 bases). Deletions cut 7 bases from V and 3 bases from J, with 16 bases between. This CDR3 is 15 amino acids long. Germline lookup yields CDR1 LNHDA and CDR2 SQIVND (reference sequence).

V and J are TRBV7-2 and TRBJ2-3; D not certain. Between the trimmed V and J ends, which lost 1 base and 0 bases, there was a span of 11 bases. CDR3 length: 16 residues. Germline V gene sequence: CDR1 SGHTA, CDR2 FQGNSA. CDR3 in amino acids: CASSLVAGRSTDTQYF. In nucleotides, the CDR3 is TGTGCCAGCAGCTTAGTTGCCGGACGCAGCACAGATACGCAGTATTTT.

The rearrangement uses TRBV29-1 and TRBJ1-3; a weak D match, TRBD1 (6 bases). CDR3 length: 15 amino acids. CDR1 and CDR2 (germline): SQVTM, ANQGSEA. The V and J ends lost 6 bases and 1 base respectively, with 16 bases between them. DNA for the CDR3: TGCAGCGTCACCCTCAGGGGTAGTTCTGGAAACACCATATATTTT. It encodes CSVTLRGSSGNTIYF. The full variable domain, its missing parts supplied by reference TRBV29-1 and TRBJ1-3, is SAVISQKPSRDICQRGTSLTIQCQVDSQVTMMFWYRQQPGQSLTLIATANQGSEATYESGFVIDKFPISRPNLTFSTLTVSNMSPEDSSIYLCSVTLRGSSGNTIYFGEGSWLTVV.

V usage is TRBV2 and J usage is TRBJ2-3, with TRBD2 as a possible D gene (6 bases). Germline V gene lookup returns CDR1 SNHLY and CDR2 FYNNEI. V shed 11 bases and J shed 6 bases, with 9 bases lying between them. This CDR3 contains 10 residues. CDR3 residues: CASREDTQYF. The CDR3 DNA sequence: TGTGCCTCTCGGGAGGATACGCAGTATTTT. The full variable domain, with the rest looked up from reference TRBV2 and TRBJ2-3, is EPEVTQTPSHQVTQMGQEVILRCVPISNHLYFYWYRQILGQKVEFLVSFYNNEISEKSEIFDDQFSVERPDGSNFTLKIRSTKLEDSAMYFCASREDTQYFGPGTRLTVL.

This clone was observed a few times. The chain carries TRBV6-6 and TRBJ1-2; possible D gene TRBD1, 5 bases. CDR1 is MNHNY and CDR2 is SVGAGI in the germline V gene (reference sequence). The ends were cut back, 6 bases at V and 5 bases at J, with 13 bases in the middle. CDR3 size: 13 residues. CDR3 nucleotides: TGTGCCAGCAGGGACCAGGGAGGGTATGGCTACACCTTC. Its protein is CASRDQGGYGYTF.

The chain has TRBV6-1 and TRBJ2-6, with 8 bases identical to TRBD1. The CDR3 spans 15 residues. The germline V gene encodes CDR1 MNHNS and CDR2 SASEGT. V shed 10 bases, J shed 3 bases, and the junction held 8 bases outside the gene matches. CDR3 residues: CATSGGFGGANVLTF. The DNA for the CDR3 is TGTGCCACCTCAGGGGGCTTCGGTGGGGCCAACGTCCTGACTTTC.

The chain has TRBV5-1 and TRBJ2-1; 10 bases match TRBD1. The germline V gene has CDR1 SGHRS and CDR2 YFSETQ. Losses at the gene ends were 0 bases for V and 5 bases for J; bases not matched to a gene: 5. This CDR3 region has 16 residues. CDR3 coding DNA: TGCGCCAGCAGCTTGGTTCACGGGACAGGGGACAATGAGCAGTTCTTC. Translated, it gives CASSLVHGTGDNEQFF.

The CDR3 spells CASRDRVHTDTQYF. The DNA for the CDR3 is TGTGCCAGCAGGGACAGGGTGCACACAGATACGCAGTATTTT. The genes are TRBV2 and TRBJ2-3, with 8 bases lining up with TRBD1. Per germline, CDR1 SNHLY and CDR2 FYNNEI. The junction had 4 bases not matched to a gene; V was cut back by 6 bases and J by 2 bases. The CDR3 runs to 14 residues.

This clone came up a few times. The rearrangement joins TRBV2 to TRBJ2-5, with 7 nucleotides matching TRBD1. The CDR3 has 15 residues. Germline V CDR1 and CDR2: SNHLY, FYNNEI. Losses at the gene ends were 6 bases for V and 2 bases for J; bases not matched to a gene: 9. The DNA for the CDR3 is TGTGCCAGCAGGCCCGGGACAGCCATTCAAGAGACCCAGTACTTC. Protein product: CASRPGTAIQETQYF.

This chain links TRBV30 with TRBJ1-1; D gene ambiguous. CDR1 is GTSNPN and CDR2 is SVGIG in the germline V gene (reference sequence). CDR3 length equals 14 residues. Trimming pared 1 base from V and 1 base from J, leaving 10 bases between. This chain's CDR3 is CAWSAGFGNTEAFF. CDR3 in DNA: TGTGCCTGGAGTGCGGGCTTCGGGAACACTGAAGCTTTCTTT.

The genes are TRBV18 and TRBJ2-2; 11 bases fit TRBD1. The CDR3 extends over 16 amino acids. CDR1 and CDR2 (germline): KGHSH, LQKENI. Trimming cost V 1 base and J 6 bases; bases outside gene matches: 4. The CDR3 region is CASSPLTGQGAGELFF. DNA of the CDR3: TGTGCCAGCTCACCACTCACGGGACAGGGGGCCGGGGAGCTGTTTTTT.

The chain links TRBV5-5 to TRBJ1-1; tentative D call: TRBD1 (5 bases). Trimming removed 4 bases at V and 4 bases at J, with 14 bases between. The CDR3 totals 14 residues. CDR1 and CDR2 (germline): SGHKS, YYEKEE (reference sequence). CDR3: CASSLRGAATEAFF. CDR3 nucleotides: TGTGCCAGCAGCCTACGGGGCGCAGCCACTGAAGCTTTCTTT. Complete variable domain (other parts from reference TRBV5-5 and TRBJ1-1): DAGVTQSPTHLIKTRGQQVTLRCSPISGHKSVSWYQQVLGQGPQFIFQYYEKEERGRGNFPDRFSARQFPNYSSELNVNALLLGDSALYLCASSLRGAATEAFFGQGTRLTVV.

This rearrangement joins TRBV6-5 to TRBJ1-2, with TRBD1 identical over 7 bases. Trimming took 0 bases from V and 4 from J; bases not matched to a gene: 5. This CDR3 is built from 15 residues. In germline, CDR1 is MNHEY, CDR2 SVGAGI. CDR3 in DNA: TGTGCCAGCAGTTACTCTAACCGGGACAGCTATGGCTACACCTTC. Protein product: CASSYSNRDSYGYTF.

The CDR3 nucleotides read TGTGCCAGCAGCCCACTAGCGGGAGCCAACGAGCAGTACTTC. Amino acids: CASSPLAGANEQYF. This chain connects TRBV5-6 to TRBJ2-7, with 11 bases identical to TRBD2. The germline gives CDR1 SGHDT, CDR2 YYEEEE. The V gene end was trimmed by 4 bases and the J gene end by 5 bases; junction bases not matched to a gene: 5. This CDR3 region has 14 residues.

This chain links TRBV7-3 with TRBJ2-3; 10 bases map to TRBD2. This CDR3 is 14 amino acids long. With V trimmed by 4 bases and J by 4 bases, 2 bases remained unmatched. Germline CDR1 and CDR2: SGHTA and FQGTGA. The CDR3 here is CASSSLAGSDTQYF. CDR3 nucleotide sequence: TGTGCCAGCAGCTCACTAGCGGGGTCAGATACGCAGTATTTT. Drawing the rest from reference TRBV7-3 and TRBJ2-3, the complete variable domain is GAGVSQTPSNKVTEKGKYVELRCDPISGHTALYWYRQSLGQGPEFLIYFQGTGAADDSGLPNDRFFAVRPEGSVSTLKIQRTERGDSAVYLCASSSLAGSDTQYFGPGTRLTVL.

J is TRBJ1-2 and V is TRBV6-1; D gene uncertain. The V gene lost 3 bases and the J gene lost 4 bases, with 15 bases spanning the gap. CDR3 length: 15 amino acids. In germline, CDR1 is MNHNS, CDR2 SASEGT. The CDR3 nucleotides read TGTGCCAGCAGTGAGGGTCCACGGGGAAGCTATGGCTACACCTTC. Protein sequence: CASSEGPRGSYGYTF.

V usage is TRBV28 and J usage is TRBJ2-5, with D hard to call. The germline CDR1 and CDR2 sequences are MDHEN and SYDVKM. The CDR3 has 12 amino acids. V lost 6 bases, J lost 5 bases, and 10 bases lay in between. CDR3: CASRATMETQYF. The DNA of the CDR3 is TGTGCCAGCAGGGCTACAATGGAGACCCAGTACTTC.

V is TRBV20-1 and J is TRBJ2-7, with a weak D call TRBD1 (5 bases). V lost 3 bases, J lost 9 bases, and 12 bases lay in between. The CDR3 is 11 amino acids. Germline-derived CDR1 and CDR2 are DFQATT and SNEGSKA (reference sequence). As DNA, the CDR3 is TGCAGTGCTAGCTTCCCTACAGGGCAGTACTTC. It encodes CSASFPTGQYF.

This clone was observed once. The gene calls are TRBV5-6 and TRBJ1-2; the D gene is possibly TRBD1 (5 bases). CDR1 is SGHDT and CDR2 is YYEEEE in the germline V gene. The CDR3 has 15 residues. Trimming shortened V by 5 bases and J by 2 bases, and 16 bases separated the two germline ends. CDR3: CASRQTGTGNYGYTF. CDR3 DNA sequence: TGTGCCAGCAGACAGACCGGGACGGGGAACTATGGCTACACCTTC.

This chain uses TRBV5-1 with TRBJ1-6, with 9 bases fitting TRBD1. Germline CDR1 is SGHRS and CDR2 is YFSETQ. V shed 4 bases and J 10 bases; nucleotides not matched to a gene: 12. This CDR3 contains 16 residues. The CDR3 is CASSLEDRGKGSPLHF. The CDR3, as DNA: TGCGCCAGCAGCCTGGAGGACAGGGGAAAGGGATCACCCCTCCACTTT. Based on the CDR3 plus reference TRBV5-1 and TRBJ1-6, the full variable domain is KAGVTQTPRYLIKTRGQQVTLSCSPISGHRSVSWYQQTPGQGLQFLFEYFSETQRNKGNFPGRFSGRQFSNSRSEMNVSTLELGDSALYLCASSLEDRGKGSPLHFGNGTRLTVT.